Following are 12 T cell receptor beta chains from one sample sequenced in a study of post-analysis software for immune sequencing data. General study points: With TRBV5-6, TRBV5-1 and TRBV20-1 included, about five TRBV segments were more frequent in patients than in controls.

Presence of unique molecular identifiers characterized the TCR beta cDNA libraries. TCRdb analysed the PCR reads with MiXCR anew, one entry per CDR3 protein. The sample includes around 200,000 distinct CDR3 sequences, 25% to 30% of them seen just once. These receptors have no identified antigens. What was sequenced was blood. Receptors originate from a girl under 18 with multiple sclerosis.

The V gene is TRBV12-3 or TRBV12-4, the J gene TRBJ1-5; D not resolved. The CDR3 is 14 residues long. V dropped 5 bases and J dropped 6 bases, with 14 bases sitting between them. CDR3 sequence: CASSPGDVGQPQHF. The CDR3 DNA sequence: TGTGCCAGCAGTCCCGGAGACGTGGGTCAGCCCCAGCATTTT.

The V gene is TRBV20-1, the J gene TRBJ2-1; possibly TRBD1 for D (7 bases). Germline V gives CDR1 DFQATT, CDR2 SNEGSKA (reference sequence). This CDR3 region has 15 residues. Trimming removed 0 bases from V and 10 bases from J, with 19 bases in between. The CDR3 region has the DNA TGCAGTGCTAGAGATCCCTCAGGGGGGCAAGACGAGCAGTTCTTC. It is translated as CSARDPSGGQDEQFF.

Details on this clonotype: It may be a read error: a sequence one base away is much more abundant. V and J are TRBV6-2 or TRBV6-3 and TRBJ2-1; tentative D call: TRBD2 (7 bases). This CDR3 is 16 amino acids long. In germline, CDR1 is MNHEY, CDR2 SVGEGT. V was pared by 6 bases and J by 9 bases, with 24 bases between. CDR3 amino acids: CASSTSTGRRDTEQFF. The CDR3 DNA reads TGTGCCAGCAGCACCTCCACCGGGAGGCGGGACACTGAGCAGTTCTTC.

The rearrangement uses TRBV12-3 or TRBV12-4 and TRBJ2-5; D not resolved. CDR3 size: 12 residues. Trimming removed 6 bases at V and 5 bases at J, with 10 bases between. This chain's CDR3 is CASSTVVETQYF. Written as DNA, the CDR3 is TGTGCCAGCAGCACGGTGGTTGAGACCCAGTACTTC.

The sample holds many counts of this clonotype. The genes are TRBV25-1 and TRBJ2-7; D is unresolved. Trimming pared 3 bases from V and 5 bases from J, leaving 11 bases between. CDR3 length: 13 amino acids. Germline assignment: CDR1 MGHDK and CDR2 SYGVNS. The CDR3 loop reads CASSELMSHEQYF. The CDR3 DNA follows: TGTGCCAGCAGTGAGCTGATGTCCCACGAGCAGTACTTC.

This clonotype was counted at least ten times. The V and J genes are TRBV11-2 and TRBJ2-1; 8 positions match TRBD1. Trimming at V came to 5 bases and at J to 4 bases, leaving 10 bases not matched to a gene. Per germline, CDR1 SGHAT and CDR2 FQNNGV. The CDR3 has 16 residues. For the CDR3, the DNA is TGTGCCAGCAGCACCGTAGACAGGGGCCGTTACAATGAGCAGTTCTTC. It translates to CASSTVDRGRYNEQFF.

This clonotype turned up a few times. CDR3 nucleotide sequence: TGTGCCAGCAGCTTGGGACAGGGCCCTTCCTACGAGCAGTACTTC. Its translation: CASSLGQGPSYEQYF. The chain joins TRBV7-6 to TRBJ2-7; 9 bases are a match to TRBD1. The V segment lost 3 bases and the J segment 1 base; nucleotides outside the gene matches: 4. The CDR3 totals 15 residues. In germline, CDR1 is SGHVS, CDR2 FNYEAQ.

The J gene is TRBJ2-2, the V gene TRBV3-1, with TRBD2 matching over 10 bases. V shed 4 bases, J shed 4 bases, and the junction held 9 bases outside the gene matches. The CDR3 runs to 17 residues. Germline V gives CDR1 LGHDT, CDR2 YNNKEL (reference sequence). The CDR3 is CASSPRWLAGVTGELFF. Written as DNA, the CDR3 is TGTGCCAGCAGCCCCCGCTGGCTAGCGGGAGTCACCGGGGAGCTGTTTTTT.

This clonotype was found many times. J is TRBJ2-5 and V is TRBV12-3 or TRBV12-4, with 15 bases aligning to TRBD2. Germline trimming cut 5 bases from V and 6 bases from J; bases unmatched to any gene: 7. CDR3 size: 16 residues. CDR3 DNA: TGTGCCAGCAGTCAGCGGACTAGCGGGAGGGCGAAGACCCAGTACTTC. Translated, it gives CASSQRTSGRAKTQYF.

The rearrangement links TRBV6-5 to TRBJ2-5; no clear D. V lost 2 bases and J 5 bases, leaving 9 bases between the germline ends. This CDR3 is built from 13 residues. In germline, CDR1 is MNHEY, CDR2 SVGAGI. The chain's CDR3 is CASSYGTVETQYF. Written as DNA, the CDR3 is TGTGCCAGCAGTTACGGCACGGTGGAGACCCAGTACTTC.

A few counts support this clonotype. The chain recombines TRBV5-1 with TRBJ2-1; D is possibly TRBD2 (5 bases). The CDR3 length is 15 residues. CDR1 SGHRS and CDR2 YFSETQ come from the germline V gene. Trimming shortened V by 5 bases and J by 6 bases, and 18 bases separated the two germline ends. The CDR3 nucleotides read TGCGCCAGCAGTCGAACAGCGGCCTCCGGCAATGAGCAGTTCTTC. This codes for CASSRTAASGNEQFF.

CDR3 bases: TGTGCCAGCGGCGGGCAGAACCAGCCCCAGCATTTT. Translation gives CASGGQNQPQHF. The chain couples TRBV7-9 to TRBJ1-5, with no clear D. Trimming shortened V by 8 bases and J by 7 bases, and 12 bases separated the two germline ends. CDR3 length equals 12 residues. Germline values: CDR1 SEHNR, CDR2 FQNEAQ (reference sequence). Drawing the rest from reference TRBV7-9 and TRBJ1-5, the complete variable domain is DTGVSQNPRHKITKRGQNVTFRCDPISEHNRLYWYRQTLGQGPEFLTYFQNEAQLEKSRLLSDRFSAERPKGSFSTLEIQRTEQGDSAMYLCASGGQNQPQHFGDGTRLSIL.